This TCR beta chain was recovered during a study of graft-versus-host responses after intestinal transplantation. Background on the study: Every one of the recipients received anti-thymocyte globulin induction and afterwards took tacrolimus and steroids for about 3 years.

This CDR3 is 13 amino acids long. Germline assignment: CDR1 SQVTM and CDR2 ANQGSEA. Concerning this clone: Its antigen remains unidentified.

Study-wide points: GvH clones detected in recipient marrow included some appearing first in ileum or blood.

Clones were sequenced by immunoSEQ multiplex PCR, and TCRdb holds only the in-frame ones, with some missing. The table records about 100,000 clones, 75% to 95% of them present only once. V is TRBV29-1 and J is TRBJ2-5, with 9 bases that match TRBD1. The J call could be wrong; TRBJ2-7 is a better fit for the DNA end. The sequences come from PBMCs, collected 453 days after intestinal transplant. This sequence was found in a human patient who received an intestinal transplant, so some T cells may come from the graft donor. CDR3: CSVVGTGLHEQYF. In DNA, the CDR3 is TGCAGCGTTGTGGGGACAGGGCTGCACGAGCAGTACTTC.